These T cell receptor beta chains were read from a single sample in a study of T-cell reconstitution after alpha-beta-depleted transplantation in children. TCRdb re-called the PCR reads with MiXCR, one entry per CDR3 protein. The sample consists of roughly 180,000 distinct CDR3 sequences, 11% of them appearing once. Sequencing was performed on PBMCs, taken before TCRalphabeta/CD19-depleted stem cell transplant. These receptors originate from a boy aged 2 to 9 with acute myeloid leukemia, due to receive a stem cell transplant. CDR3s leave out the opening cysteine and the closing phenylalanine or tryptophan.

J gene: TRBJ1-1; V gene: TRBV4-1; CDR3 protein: ASSPLQGGNTEAF
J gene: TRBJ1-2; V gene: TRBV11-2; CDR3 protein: ASSTRQGLHGGYT
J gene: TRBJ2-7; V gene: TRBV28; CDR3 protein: ASSLPGWSSYEQY
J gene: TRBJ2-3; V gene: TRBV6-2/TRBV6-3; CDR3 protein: ASTGLAGSTDTQY
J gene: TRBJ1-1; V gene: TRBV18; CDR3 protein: ASSPDSGTEAF
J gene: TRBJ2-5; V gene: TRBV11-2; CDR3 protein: ASSLEVSPQETQY
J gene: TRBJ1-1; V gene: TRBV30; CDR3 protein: AWSAEWNTEAF
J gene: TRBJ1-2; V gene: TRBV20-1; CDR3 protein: SARRGQGPSYGYT
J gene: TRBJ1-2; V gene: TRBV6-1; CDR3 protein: ASSEMGGRGYT
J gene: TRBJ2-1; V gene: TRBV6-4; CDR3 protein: ASSSTLGGSDEQF
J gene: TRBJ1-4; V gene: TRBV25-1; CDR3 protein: ASSEIEPNEKLF
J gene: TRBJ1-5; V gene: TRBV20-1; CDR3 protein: SATPMGQILNQPQH
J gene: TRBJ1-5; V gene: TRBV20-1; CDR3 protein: SATVQGAKNQPQH
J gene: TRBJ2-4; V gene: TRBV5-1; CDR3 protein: ASSEGQQLAKNIQY
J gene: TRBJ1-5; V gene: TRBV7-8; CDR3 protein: ASSSWGGTASNQPQH
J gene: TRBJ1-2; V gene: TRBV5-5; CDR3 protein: ASSLVGSDGYT
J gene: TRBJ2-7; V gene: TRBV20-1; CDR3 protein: SARDNPTYEQY
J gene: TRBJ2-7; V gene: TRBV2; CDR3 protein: ASSEGLRVINEQY
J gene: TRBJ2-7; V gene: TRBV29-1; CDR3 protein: SELPTTGQPTSLREQY
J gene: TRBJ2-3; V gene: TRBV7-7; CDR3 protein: ASSLDRPGRGADTQY
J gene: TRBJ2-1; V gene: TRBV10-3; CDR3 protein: ASDVDMNPYNEQF
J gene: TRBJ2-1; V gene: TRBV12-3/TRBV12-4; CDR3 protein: ASSLVGQLNEQF
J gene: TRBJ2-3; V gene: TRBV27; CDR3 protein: ASSPLQPDTQY
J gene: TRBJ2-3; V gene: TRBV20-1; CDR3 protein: SARAGVWASDTQY
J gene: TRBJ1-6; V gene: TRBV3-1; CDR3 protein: ASSQGYLNSPLH
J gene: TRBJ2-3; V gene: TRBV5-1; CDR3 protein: ASSGLAGTDTQY
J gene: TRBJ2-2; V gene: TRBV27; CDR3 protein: ASSLNPDRSITGELF
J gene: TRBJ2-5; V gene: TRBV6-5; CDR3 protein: ASSYSTGNQETQY
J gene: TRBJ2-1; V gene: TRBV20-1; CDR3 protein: SARVPRGGSYNEQF
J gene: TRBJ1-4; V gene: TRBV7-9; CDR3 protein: ASTRENEKLF
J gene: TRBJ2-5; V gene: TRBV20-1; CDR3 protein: SARATSGEETQY
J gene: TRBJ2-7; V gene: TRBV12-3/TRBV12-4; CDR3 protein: ASSFRGRGSYEQY
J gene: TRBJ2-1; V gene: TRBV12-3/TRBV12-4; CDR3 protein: ASSLTREQF
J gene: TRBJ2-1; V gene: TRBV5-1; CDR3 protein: ASTLVGQGAYEQF
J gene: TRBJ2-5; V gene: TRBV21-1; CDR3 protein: ASSKGRGGEETQY
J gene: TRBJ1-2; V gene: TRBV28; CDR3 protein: ASSLTNYGYT
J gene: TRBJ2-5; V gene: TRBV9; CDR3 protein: ASSVAGITETQY
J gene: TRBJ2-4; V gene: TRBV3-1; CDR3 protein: ASSQVLGTQSKNIQY
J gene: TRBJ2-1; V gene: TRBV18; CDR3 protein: ASSLLAGEISSYNEQF
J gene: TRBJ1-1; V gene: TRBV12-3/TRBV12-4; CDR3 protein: ASSYWTGNTEAF
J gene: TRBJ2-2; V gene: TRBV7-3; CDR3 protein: ASSLGAANTGELF
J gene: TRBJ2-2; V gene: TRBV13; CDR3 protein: ASSLPGLYTGELF
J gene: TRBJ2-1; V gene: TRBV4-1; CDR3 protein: ASSQDSGGRGVRAEQF
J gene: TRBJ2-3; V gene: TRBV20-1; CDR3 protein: SASFGGRDTQY